Here is one TCR beta chain with its context. Its matching antigen is unknown. This CDR3 is built from 11 residues. Between the trimmed V and J ends, which lost 8 bases and 1 base, there was a span of 5 bases. Germline loops: CDR1 LNHDA, CDR2 SQIVND (reference sequence). The table came from immunoSEQ multiplex PCR; TCRdb's copy has only in-frame clones and leaves some out. This sample has tens of thousands of clones, with around 86% found just once. The patients all showed relapse after autologous stem cell transplantation, while their brentuximab vedotin exposure varied. This entry belongs to a study of PD-1 blockade in classical Hodgkin lymphoma. Regarding the study as a whole: No one has yet defined what causes the repertoire differences, which may be disease activity or prior therapy. CD4+ TCR diversity rose significantly by C4D1, and CD8+ TCR diversity did not.

The specimen was peripheral blood mononuclear cells (PBMCs), collected at baseline. This chain links TRBV19 with TRBJ1-1; D is unclear. The TCR was taken from a human donor with classical Hodgkin lymphoma. Written as DNA, the CDR3 is TGTGCCAGTGTTGGGAACACTGAAGCTTTCTTT. It encodes CASVGNTEAFF.